This T cell receptor (beta chain) is drawn from a study of cytomegalovirus exposure and HLA in healthy donors. Germline loops: CDR1 SGHVS, CDR2 FNYEAQ. This CDR3 region has 17 residues. The V end was cut by 11 bases, the J end by 0 bases, with 23 bases between. Primers: 60 Vbeta forward and 13 Jbeta reverse. The method was immunoSEQ multiplex PCR; TCRdb's version includes in-frame clones alone and lacks a portion of them. The table records more than 85,000 clones, 65% to 80% of them present only once. Concerning this clone: Antigen: not known.

Study-level points and caveats: The listing of 150 to 200 TCR beta chains classed them as cytomegalovirus-associated.

Sequences were obtained from PBMCs. This receptor was obtained from a woman aged 45-65 years in good health and CMV-seropositive. The genes are TRBV7-6 and TRBJ1-5, with a tentative D call TRBD1 (6 bases). The CDR3 region is CAGLRQVFSFSNQPQHF. DNA for the CDR3: TGTGCCGGGCTTCGACAGGTTTTCTCTTTTAGCAATCAGCCCCAGCATTTT.